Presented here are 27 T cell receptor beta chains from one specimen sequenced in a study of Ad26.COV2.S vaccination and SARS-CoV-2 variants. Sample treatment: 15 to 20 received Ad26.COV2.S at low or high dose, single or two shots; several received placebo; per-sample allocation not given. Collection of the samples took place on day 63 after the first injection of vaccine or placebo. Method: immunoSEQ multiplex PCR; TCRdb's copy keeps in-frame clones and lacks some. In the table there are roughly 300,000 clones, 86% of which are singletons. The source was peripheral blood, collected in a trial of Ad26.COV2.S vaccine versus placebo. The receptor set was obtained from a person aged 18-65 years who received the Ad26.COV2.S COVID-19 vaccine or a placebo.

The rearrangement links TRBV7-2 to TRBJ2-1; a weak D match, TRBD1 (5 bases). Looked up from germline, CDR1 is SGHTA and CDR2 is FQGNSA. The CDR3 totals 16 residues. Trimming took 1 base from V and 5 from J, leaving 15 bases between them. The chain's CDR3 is CASSLGTKKADNEQFF. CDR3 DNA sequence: TGTGCCAGCAGCTTAGGGACAAAAAAGGCGGACAATGAGCAGTTCTTC.

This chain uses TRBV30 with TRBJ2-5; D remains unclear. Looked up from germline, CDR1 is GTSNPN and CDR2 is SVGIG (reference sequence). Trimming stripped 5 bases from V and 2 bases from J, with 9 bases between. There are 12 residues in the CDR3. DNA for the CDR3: TGTGCCTGGCAGGATCTTCAAGAGACCCAGTACTTC. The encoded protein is CAWQDLQETQYF. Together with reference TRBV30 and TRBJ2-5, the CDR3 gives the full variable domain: SQTIHQWPATLVQPVGSPLSLECTVEGTSNPNLYWYRQAAGRGLQLLFYSVGIGQISSEVPQNLSASRPQDRQFILSSKKLLLSDSGFYLCAWQDLQETQYFGPGTRLLVL.

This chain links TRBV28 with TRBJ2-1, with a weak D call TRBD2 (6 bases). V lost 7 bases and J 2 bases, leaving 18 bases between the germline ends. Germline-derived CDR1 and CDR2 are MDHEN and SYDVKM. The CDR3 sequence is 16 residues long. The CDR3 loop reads CASITGGTLAYNEQFF. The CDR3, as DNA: TGTGCCAGCATTACAGGAGGGACGCTGGCCTACAATGAGCAGTTCTTC.

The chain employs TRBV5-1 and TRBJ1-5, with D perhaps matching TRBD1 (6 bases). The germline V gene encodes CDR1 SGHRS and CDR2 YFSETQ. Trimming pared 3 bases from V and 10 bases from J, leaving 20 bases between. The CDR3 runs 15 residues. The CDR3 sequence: CASSSTDRFTSPQHF. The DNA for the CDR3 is TGCGCCAGCAGCTCAACAGACAGGTTTACCAGCCCCCAGCATTTT. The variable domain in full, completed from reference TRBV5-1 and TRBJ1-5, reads KAGVTQTPRYLIKTRGQQVTLSCSPISGHRSVSWYQQTPGQGLQFLFEYFSETQRNKGNFPGRFSGRQFSNSRSEMNVSTLELGDSALYLCASSSTDRFTSPQHFGDGTRLSIL.

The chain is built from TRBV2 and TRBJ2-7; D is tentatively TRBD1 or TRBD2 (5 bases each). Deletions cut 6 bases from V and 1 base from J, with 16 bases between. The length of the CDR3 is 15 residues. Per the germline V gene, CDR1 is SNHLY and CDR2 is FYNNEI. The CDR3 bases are TGTGCCAGCAGGGGGACCGCCGATATTTCCTACGAGCAGTACTTC. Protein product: CASRGTADISYEQYF.

CDR3 residues: CASSQPTGSRKSYEQYF. CDR3 DNA sequence: TGCGCCAGCAGCCAACCGACAGGGTCCAGGAAGTCCTACGAGCAGTACTTC. The chain is built from TRBV4-1 and TRBJ2-7, with 7 bases identical to TRBD1. CDR3 size: 17 residues. Germline V gives CDR1 MGHRA, CDR2 YSYEKL. V lost 2 bases, J lost 1 base, and 11 bases stayed unmatched.

This CDR3 is CASSLWTGGTDTQYF. The DNA of the CDR3 is TGTGCCAGCAGTTTATGGACAGGCGGTACAGATACGCAGTATTTT. This sequence joins TRBV28 and TRBJ2-3; a possible D gene is TRBD1 (6 bases). In germline, CDR1 is MDHEN, CDR2 SYDVKM. The length of the CDR3 is 15 residues. V was clipped by 0 bases and J by 3 bases, with 10 bases between them.

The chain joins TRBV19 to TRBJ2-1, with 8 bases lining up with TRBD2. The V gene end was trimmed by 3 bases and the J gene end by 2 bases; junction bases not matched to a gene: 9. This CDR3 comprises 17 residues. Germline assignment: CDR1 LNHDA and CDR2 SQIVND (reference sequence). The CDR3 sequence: CASSIEAGVPTYNEQFF. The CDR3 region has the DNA TGTGCCAGTAGTATTGAAGCGGGAGTGCCAACCTACAATGAGCAGTTCTTC.

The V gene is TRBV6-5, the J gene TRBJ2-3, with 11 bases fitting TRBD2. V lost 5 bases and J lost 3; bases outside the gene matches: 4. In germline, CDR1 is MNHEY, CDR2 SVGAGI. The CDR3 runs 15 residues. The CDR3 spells CASSPTSGITDTQYF. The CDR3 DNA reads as TGTGCCAGCAGTCCGACTAGCGGGATAACAGATACGCAGTATTTT.

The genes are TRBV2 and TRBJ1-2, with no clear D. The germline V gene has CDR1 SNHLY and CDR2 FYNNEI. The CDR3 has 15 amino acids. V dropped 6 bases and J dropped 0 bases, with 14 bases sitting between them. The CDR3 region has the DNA TGTGCCAGCAGCGGGGTTGGCAGGACTAACTATGGCTACACCTTC. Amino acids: CASSGVGRTNYGYTF.

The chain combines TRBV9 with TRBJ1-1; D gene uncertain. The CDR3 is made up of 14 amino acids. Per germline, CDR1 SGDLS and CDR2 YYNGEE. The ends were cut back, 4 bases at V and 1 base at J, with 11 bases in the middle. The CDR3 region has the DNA TGTGCCAGCAGCACTCCGACGGAGAACACTGAAGCTTTCTTT. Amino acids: CASSTPTENTEAFF.

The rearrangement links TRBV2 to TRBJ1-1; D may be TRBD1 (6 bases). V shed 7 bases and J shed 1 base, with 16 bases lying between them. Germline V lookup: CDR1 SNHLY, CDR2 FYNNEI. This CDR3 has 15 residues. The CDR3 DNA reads TGTGCCAGCAAAAGGGGGTCCTCTCGGAACACTGAAGCTTTCTTT. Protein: CASKRGSSRNTEAFF.

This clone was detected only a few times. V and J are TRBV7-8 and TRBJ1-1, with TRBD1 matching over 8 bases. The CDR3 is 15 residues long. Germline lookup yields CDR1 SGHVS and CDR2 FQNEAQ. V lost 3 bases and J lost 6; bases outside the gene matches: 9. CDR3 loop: CASSLTGARAAEAFF. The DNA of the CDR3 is TGTGCCAGCAGCTTGACAGGGGCCCGCGCGGCTGAAGCTTTCTTT.

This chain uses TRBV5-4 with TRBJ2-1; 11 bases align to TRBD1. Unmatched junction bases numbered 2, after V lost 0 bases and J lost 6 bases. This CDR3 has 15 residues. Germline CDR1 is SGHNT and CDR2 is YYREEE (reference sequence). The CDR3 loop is CASSLVGQGANEQFF. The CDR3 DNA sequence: TGTGCCAGCAGCTTGGTAGGACAGGGGGCCAATGAGCAGTTCTTC.

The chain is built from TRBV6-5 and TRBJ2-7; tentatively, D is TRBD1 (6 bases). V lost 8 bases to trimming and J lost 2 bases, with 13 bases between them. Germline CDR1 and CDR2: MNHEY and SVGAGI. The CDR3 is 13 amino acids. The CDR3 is CASSGQSTYEQYF. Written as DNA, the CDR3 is TGTGCCAGCTCAGGACAGTCCACCTACGAGCAGTACTTC.

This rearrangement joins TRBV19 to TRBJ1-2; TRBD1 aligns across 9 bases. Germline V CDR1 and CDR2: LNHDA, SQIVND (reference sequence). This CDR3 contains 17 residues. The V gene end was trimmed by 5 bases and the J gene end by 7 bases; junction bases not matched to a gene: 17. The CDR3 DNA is TGTGCCAGTAGTTCTTTTACCGGGACAGGGCAGAAGGGTGGCTACACCTTC. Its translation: CASSSFTGTGQKGGYTF.

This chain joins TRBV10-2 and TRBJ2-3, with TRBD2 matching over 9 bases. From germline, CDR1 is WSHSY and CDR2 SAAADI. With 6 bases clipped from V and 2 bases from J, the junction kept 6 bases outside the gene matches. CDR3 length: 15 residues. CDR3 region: CASRGLAKLTDTQYF. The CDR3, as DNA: TGCGCCAGCAGAGGACTAGCGAAACTCACAGATACGCAGTATTTT.

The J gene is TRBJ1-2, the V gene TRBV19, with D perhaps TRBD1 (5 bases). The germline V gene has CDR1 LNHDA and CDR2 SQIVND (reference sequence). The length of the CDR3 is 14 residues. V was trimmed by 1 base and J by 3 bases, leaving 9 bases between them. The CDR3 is CASSIARGDYGYTF. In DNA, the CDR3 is TGTGCCAGTAGTATAGCCCGGGGGGACTATGGCTACACCTTC. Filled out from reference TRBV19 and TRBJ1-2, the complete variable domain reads DGGITQSPKYLFRKEGQNVTLSCEQNLNHDAMYWYRQDPGQGLRLIYYSQIVNDFQKGDIAEGYSVSREKKESFPLTVTSAQKNPTAFYLCASSIARGDYGYTFGSGTRLTVV.

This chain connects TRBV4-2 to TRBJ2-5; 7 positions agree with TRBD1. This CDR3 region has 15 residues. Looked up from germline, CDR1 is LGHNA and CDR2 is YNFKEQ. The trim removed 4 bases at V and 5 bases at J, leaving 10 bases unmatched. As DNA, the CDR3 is TGTGCCAGCAGCCCAATGAAGGGGGCTGATGAGACCCAGTACTTC. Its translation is CASSPMKGADETQYF.

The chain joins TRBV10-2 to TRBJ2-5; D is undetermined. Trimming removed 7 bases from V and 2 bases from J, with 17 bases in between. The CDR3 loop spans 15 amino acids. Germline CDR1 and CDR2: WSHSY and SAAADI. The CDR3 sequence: CASTNGRRVQETQYF. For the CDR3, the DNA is TGCGCCAGCACCAATGGTCGGCGTGTACAAGAGACCCAGTACTTC.

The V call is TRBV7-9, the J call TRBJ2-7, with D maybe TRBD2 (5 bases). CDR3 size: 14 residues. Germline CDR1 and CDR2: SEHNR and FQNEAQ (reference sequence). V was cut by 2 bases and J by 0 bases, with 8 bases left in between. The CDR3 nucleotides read TGTGCCAGCAGCTTACCGGGGTTCTCCTACGAGCAGTACTTC. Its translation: CASSLPGFSYEQYF.

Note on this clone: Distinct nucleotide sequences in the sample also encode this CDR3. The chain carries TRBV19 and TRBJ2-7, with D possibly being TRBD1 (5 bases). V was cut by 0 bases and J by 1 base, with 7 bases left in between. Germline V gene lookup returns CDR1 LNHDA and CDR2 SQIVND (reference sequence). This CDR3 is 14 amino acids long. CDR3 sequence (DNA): TGTGCCAGTAGTATAGAAAAGGGGTCCTACGAGCAGTACTTC. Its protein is CASSIEKGSYEQYF.

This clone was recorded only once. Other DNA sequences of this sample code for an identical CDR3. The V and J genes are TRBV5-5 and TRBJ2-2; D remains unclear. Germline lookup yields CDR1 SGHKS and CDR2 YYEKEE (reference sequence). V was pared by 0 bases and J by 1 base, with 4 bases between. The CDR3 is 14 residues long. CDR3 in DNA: TGTGCCAGCAGCTTGGCGGGGAACACCGGGGAGCTGTTTTTT. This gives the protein CASSLAGNTGELFF.

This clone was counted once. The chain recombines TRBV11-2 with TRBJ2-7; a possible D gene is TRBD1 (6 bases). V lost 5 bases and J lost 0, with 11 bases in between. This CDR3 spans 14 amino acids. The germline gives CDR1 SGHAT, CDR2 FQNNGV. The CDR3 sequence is CASSPRTASYEQYF. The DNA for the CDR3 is TGTGCCAGCAGCCCACGGACAGCCTCCTACGAGCAGTACTTC.

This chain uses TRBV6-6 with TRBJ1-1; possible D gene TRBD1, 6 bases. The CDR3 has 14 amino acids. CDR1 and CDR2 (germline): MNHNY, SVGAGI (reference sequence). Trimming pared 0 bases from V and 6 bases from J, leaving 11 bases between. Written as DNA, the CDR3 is TGTGCCAGCAGTTACTCGAGGGGGGGGGCTGAAGCTTTCTTT. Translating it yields CASSYSRGGAEAFF.

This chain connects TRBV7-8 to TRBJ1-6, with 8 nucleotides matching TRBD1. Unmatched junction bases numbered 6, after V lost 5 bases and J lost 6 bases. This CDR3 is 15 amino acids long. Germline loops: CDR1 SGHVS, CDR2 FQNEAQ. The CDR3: CASSTRQGSNSPLHF. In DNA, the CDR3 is TGTGCCAGCAGCACCCGACAGGGGAGTAATTCACCCCTCCACTTT.

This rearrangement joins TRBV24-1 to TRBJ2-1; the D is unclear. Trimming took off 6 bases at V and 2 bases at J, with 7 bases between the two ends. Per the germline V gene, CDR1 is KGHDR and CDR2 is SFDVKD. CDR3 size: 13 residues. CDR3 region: CATSTRTYNEQFF. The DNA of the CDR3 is TGTGCCACCAGTACCCGGACCTACAATGAGCAGTTCTTC.